The rows below give T cell receptor beta chains drawn from one sample of a study of cytomegalovirus exposure and HLA in healthy donors. The protocol was immunoSEQ multiplex PCR, while the TCRdb copy is restricted to in-frame clones and leaves out a portion. This sample has approximately 110,000 clones, with about 73% found just once. Sequenced: PBMCs. The receptors shown here come from a woman in her thirties or forties in good health and CMV-seronegative. Both conserved end residues are part of each CDR3. Fields, in order: CDR3 length, J gene, V gene, CDR3 protein.

17,TRBJ2-1,TRBV27,CASSPRGQGRMQYEQFF
14,TRBJ1-2,TRBV6-1,CASSGETGLGGYTF
15,TRBJ1-3,TRBV7-2,CASSLAGQGGNTIYF
13,TRBJ2-5,TRBV9,CASSTDSGETQYF
10,TRBJ1-4,TRBV20-1,CSARREKLFF
16,TRBJ2-2,TRBV5-8,CASSSSGLAATGELFF
15,TRBJ2-1,TRBV19,CARDLRQGPPGEQFF
15,TRBJ2-2,TRBV6-1,CASTQEARSAGELFF
19,TRBJ1-1,TRBV19,CASSPYLGRTSFINTEAFF
17,TRBJ2-2,TRBV7-3,CASSPLSGQGGTGELFF
14,TRBJ2-3,TRBV7-7,CASSKQGIADTQYF
17,TRBJ2-3,TRBV4-1,CASSQPLTGGVTDTQYF
12,TRBJ1-5,TRBV7-2,CASSVSFQPQHF
14,TRBJ1-1,TRBV7-3,CASSLREVSTEAFF
14,TRBJ2-7,TRBV7-9,CASSRAETGIEQYF
15,TRBJ2-1,TRBV5-4,CASSLGGRTYNEQFF
14,TRBJ2-7,TRBV5-4,CASSGLAGQHEQYF
13,TRBJ1-1,TRBV6-6,CASSPDIYTEAFF
14,TRBJ1-4,TRBV7-8,CASSSGQRGEKLFF
20,TRBJ2-3,TRBV2,CASRVPGLELDKSSTDTQYF
15,TRBJ2-3,TRBV29-1,CSVEARAGGADTQYF
15,TRBJ2-1,TRBV2,CASSGQGGNYNEQFF
12,TRBJ2-7,TRBV5-1,CASSLGGREQYF
16,TRBJ1-6,TRBV7-8,CASSREQGRSSSPLHF
16,TRBJ2-6,TRBV5-1,CASSLGTLSGANVLTF
15,TRBJ2-3,TRBV29-1,CSVDKLAGATDTQYF
13,TRBJ2-3,TRBV6-6,CASGSGSTDTQYF
13,TRBJ2-1,TRBV19,CASSIPTSGKQFF
15,TRBJ2-1,TRBV4-1,CASSLQGGDYNEQFF
16,TRBJ2-5,TRBV13,CASSTGLAGSQETQYF
15,TRBJ2-7,TRBV6-5,CASSRTGYPHYEQYF
15,TRBJ2-6,TRBV28,CASSTGGSGANVLTF
13,TRBJ2-3,TRBV7-2,CASSSGQADTQYF
15,TRBJ2-3,TRBV2,CASSELRQGGTAQYF
15,TRBJ2-7,TRBV4-3,CASSQVRGGADEQYF
15,TRBJ1-2,TRBV4-3,CASSQDTAGRSGYTF
15,TRBJ1-2,TRBV4-2,CASSRDRDRGLGYTF
14,TRBJ2-1,TRBV6-1,CASSEVGAGGEQFF
14,TRBJ2-3,TRBV4-3,CASSQDQDTDTQYF
14,TRBJ1-2,TRBV4-3,CASSPTGLHYGYTF
16,TRBJ1-2,TRBV9,CASSVDRIEGNYGYTF
17,TRBJ2-2,TRBV9,CASSVAHTGGNTGELFF
17,TRBJ2-5,TRBV9,CASSVAERSGGRETQYF
13,TRBJ2-5,TRBV10-3,CASGAYGGETQYF
18,TRBJ2-1,TRBV9,CASSGRSRAGSGGNEQFF
16,TRBJ2-7,TRBV5-6,CASSIWGLTSSYEQYF
14,TRBJ2-7,TRBV5-1,CASSQQGGSYEQYF
16,TRBJ1-4,TRBV18,CASSPAGGMDNEKLFF
14,TRBJ1-5,TRBV6-1,CASRPDSVNQPQHF
14,TRBJ1-2,TRBV7-3,CASSLTGTGDGYTF